This TCR beta chain was retrieved from a study of cytomegalovirus exposure and HLA in healthy donors. Study context: Early release data held around 82 million unique TCRs from HLA-typed donors. Assignment to the Caucasian-associated ancestry cluster applied to around 80% of the approximately 420 genotyped donors.

The CDR3 length is 15 residues. CDR1 is KGHSH and CDR2 is LQKENI in the germline V gene. The V and J ends lost 2 bases and 4 bases respectively, with 14 bases between them. Note on this clone: Its antigen is unknown.

Whole-study findings and limits: Relative to the 666-donor mean, N-insertions were reportedly fewer in an Asian-associated ancestry cluster in a later analysis. DRB1 had the most TCR associations and HLA-C the fewest, a later analysis found, with rates varying by HLA locus.

60 Vbeta and 13 Jbeta primers were used in PCR. Sequencing was performed with immunoSEQ multiplex PCR; in TCRdb, only in-frame clones are kept and a portion is missing. The data contain roughly 130,000 clones, about 80% of them singletons. The sequenced sample consisted of PBMCs. J is TRBJ1-2 and V is TRBV18; D is possibly TRBD1 (6 bases). This sequence originates from a man aged 25-45 years in good health and CMV-seronegative. The CDR3 region is CASSPGGHSLYGYTF. The CDR3 nucleotides read TGTGCCAGCTCACCAGGGGGACACTCTCTCTATGGCTACACCTTC.